This T cell receptor (beta chain) is drawn from a study of siplizumab effects on memory and regulatory T cells. Overall study results and limits: The study found that mappable alloreactive CD4+ clones averaged around 69% Treg-derived with siplizumab and more than 25% in controls. It was not possible to assign a naive or memory phenotype to roughly 75-95% of proliferating CD4+ or CD8+ clones.

The germline CDR1 and CDR2 sequences are LNHDA and SQIVND (reference sequence). V was pared by 5 bases and J by 2 bases, with 10 bases between. CDR3 length: 14 residues. Libraries were prepared by immunoSEQ multiplex PCR; TCRdb keeps only in-frame clonotypes and omits some of them. The sample carries over 100,000 clones, about 94% recorded once. As for this clone: Its specificity is unknown.

The sequence came from a human donor in good health. Input material: CD4+ T cells sorted from blood. V and J are TRBV19 and TRBJ2-1; D unclear. This CDR3 reads CASSPRNTYNEQFF. CDR3 bases: TGTGCCAGTAGTCCACGGAACACCTACAATGAGCAGTTCTTC.